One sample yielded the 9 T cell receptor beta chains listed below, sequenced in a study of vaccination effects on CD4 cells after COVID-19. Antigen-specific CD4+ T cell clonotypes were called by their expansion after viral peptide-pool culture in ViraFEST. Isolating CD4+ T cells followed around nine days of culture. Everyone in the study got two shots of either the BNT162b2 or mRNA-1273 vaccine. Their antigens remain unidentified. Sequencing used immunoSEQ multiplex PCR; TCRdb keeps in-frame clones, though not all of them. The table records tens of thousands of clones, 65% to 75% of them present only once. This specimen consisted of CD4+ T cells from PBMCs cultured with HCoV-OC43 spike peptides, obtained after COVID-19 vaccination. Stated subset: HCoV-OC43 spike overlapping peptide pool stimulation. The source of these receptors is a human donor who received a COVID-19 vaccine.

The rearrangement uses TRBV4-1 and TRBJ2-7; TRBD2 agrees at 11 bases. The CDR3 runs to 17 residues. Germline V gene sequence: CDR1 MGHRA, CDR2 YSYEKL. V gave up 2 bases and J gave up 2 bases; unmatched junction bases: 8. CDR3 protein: CASSQPRRGLAAYEQYF. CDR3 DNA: TGCGCCAGCAGCCAACCTCGGAGGGGACTAGCGGCCTACGAGCAGTACTTC.

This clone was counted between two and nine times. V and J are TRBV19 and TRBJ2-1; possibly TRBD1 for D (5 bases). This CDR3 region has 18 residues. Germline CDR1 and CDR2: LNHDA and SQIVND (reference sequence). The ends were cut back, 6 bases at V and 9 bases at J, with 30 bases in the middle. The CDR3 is CASSQSSERGHRSFEQFF. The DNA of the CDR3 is TGTGCCAGTAGCCAATCCTCTGAAAGGGGTCACCGGTCTTTTGAGCAGTTCTTC.

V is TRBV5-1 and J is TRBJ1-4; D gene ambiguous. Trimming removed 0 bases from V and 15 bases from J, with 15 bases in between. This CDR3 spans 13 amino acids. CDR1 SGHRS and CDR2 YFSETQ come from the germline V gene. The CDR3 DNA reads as TGCGCCAGCAGCTTGGAATCCTTGTCCCCTTTGTTTTTT. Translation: CASSLESLSPLFF.

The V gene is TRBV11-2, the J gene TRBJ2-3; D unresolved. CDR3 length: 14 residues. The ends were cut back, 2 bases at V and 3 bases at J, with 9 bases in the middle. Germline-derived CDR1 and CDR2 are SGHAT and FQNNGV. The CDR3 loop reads CASSLLVITDTQYF. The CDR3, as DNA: TGTGCCAGCAGCTTATTAGTTATAACAGATACGCAGTATTTT.

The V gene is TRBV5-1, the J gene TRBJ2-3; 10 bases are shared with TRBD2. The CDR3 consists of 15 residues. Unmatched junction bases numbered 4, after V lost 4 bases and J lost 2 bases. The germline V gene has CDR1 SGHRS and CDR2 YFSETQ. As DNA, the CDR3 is TGCGCCAGCAGCGGAAGCGGGGGGGACACAGATACGCAGTATTTT. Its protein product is CASSGSGGDTDTQYF.

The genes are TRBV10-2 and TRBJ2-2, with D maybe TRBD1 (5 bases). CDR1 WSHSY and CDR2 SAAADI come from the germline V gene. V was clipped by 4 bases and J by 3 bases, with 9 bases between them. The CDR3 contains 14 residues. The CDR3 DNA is TGCGCCAGCAGTGTCGAAGGGGACACCGGGGAGCTGTTTTTT. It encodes CASSVEGDTGELFF.

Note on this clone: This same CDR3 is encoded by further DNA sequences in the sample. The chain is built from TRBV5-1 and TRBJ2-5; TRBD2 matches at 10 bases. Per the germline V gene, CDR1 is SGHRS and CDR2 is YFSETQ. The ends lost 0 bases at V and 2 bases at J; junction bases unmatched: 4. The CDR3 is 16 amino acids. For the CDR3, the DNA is TGCGCCAGCAGCTTGGCGGCTAGCGGGGGTCAAGAGACCCAGTACTTC. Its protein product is CASSLAASGGQETQYF.

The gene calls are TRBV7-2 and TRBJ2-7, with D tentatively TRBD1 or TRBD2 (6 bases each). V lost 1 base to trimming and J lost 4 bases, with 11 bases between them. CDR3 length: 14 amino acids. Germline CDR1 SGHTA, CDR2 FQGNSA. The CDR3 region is CASSLDREDYEQYF. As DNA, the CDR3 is TGTGCCAGCAGCTTAGACAGGGAGGATTACGAGCAGTACTTC.

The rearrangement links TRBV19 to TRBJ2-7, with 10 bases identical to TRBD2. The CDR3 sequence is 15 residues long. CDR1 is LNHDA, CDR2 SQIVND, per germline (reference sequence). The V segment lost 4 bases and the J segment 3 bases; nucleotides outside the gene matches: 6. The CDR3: CASSTGTSAFYEQYF. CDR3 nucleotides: TGTGCCAGTAGTACCGGGACTAGCGCATTCTACGAGCAGTACTTC.